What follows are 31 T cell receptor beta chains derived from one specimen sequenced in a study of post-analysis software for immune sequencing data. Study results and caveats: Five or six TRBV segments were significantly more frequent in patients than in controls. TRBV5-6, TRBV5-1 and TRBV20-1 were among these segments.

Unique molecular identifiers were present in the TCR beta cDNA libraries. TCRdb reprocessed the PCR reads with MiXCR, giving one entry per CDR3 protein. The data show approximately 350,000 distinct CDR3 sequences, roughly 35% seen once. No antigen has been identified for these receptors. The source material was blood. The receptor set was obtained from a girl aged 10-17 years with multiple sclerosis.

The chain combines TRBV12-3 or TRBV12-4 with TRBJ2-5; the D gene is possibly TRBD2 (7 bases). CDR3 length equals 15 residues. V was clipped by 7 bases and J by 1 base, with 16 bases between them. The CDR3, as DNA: TGTGCCAGCACTTACACGCGGGGGCCCCAAGAGACCCAGTACTTC. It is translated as CASTYTRGPQETQYF.

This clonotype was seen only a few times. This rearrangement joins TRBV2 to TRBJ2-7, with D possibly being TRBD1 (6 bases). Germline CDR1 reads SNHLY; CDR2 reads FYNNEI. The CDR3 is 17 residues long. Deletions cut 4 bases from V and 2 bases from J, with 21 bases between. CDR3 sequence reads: CASSAELVGTPTYEQYF. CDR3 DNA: TGTGCCAGCAGTGCGGAGTTGGTTGGGACACCGACCTACGAGCAGTACTTC.

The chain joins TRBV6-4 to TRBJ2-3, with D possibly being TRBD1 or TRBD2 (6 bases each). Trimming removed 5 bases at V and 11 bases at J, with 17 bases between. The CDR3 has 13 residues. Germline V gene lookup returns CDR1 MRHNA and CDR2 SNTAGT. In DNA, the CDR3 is TGTGCCAGCAGTCAAATGTTGGGGGGCGAGCAGTATTTT. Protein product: CASSQMLGGEQYF.

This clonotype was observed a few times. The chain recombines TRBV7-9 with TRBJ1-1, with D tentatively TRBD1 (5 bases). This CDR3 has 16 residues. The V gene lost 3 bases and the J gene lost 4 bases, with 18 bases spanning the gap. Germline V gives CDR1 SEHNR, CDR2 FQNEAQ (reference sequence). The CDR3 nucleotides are TGTGCCAGCAGCTTCCCCCAATCCACAGGAGGCACTGAAGCTTTCTTT. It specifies CASSFPQSTGGTEAFF.

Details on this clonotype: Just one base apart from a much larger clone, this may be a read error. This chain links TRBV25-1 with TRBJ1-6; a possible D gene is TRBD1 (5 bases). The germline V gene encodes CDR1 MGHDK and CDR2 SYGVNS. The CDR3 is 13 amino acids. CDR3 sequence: CAGSQNRNSPLHF. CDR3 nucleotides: TGTGCCGGCAGCCAGAACAGGAATTCACCCCTCCACTTT.

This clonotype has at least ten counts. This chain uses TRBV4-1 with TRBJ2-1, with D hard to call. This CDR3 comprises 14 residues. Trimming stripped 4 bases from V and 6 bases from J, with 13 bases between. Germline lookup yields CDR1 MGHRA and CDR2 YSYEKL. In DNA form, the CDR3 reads TGCGCCAGCAGCCCGATTGAGGTCATCAATGAGCAGTTCTTC. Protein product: CASSPIEVINEQFF.

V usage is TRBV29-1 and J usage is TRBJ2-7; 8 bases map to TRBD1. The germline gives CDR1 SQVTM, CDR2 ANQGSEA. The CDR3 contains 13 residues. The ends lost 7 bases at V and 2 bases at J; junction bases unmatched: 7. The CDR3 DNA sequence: TGCAGCGCCACCGGGACAGGTACCTACGAGCAGTACTTC. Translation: CSATGTGTYEQYF.

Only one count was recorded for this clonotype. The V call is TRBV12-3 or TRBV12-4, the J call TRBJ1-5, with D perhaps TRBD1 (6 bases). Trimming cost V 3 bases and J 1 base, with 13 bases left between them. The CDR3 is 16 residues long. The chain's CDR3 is CASSFAGAWSNQPQHF. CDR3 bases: TGTGCCAGCAGTTTTGCGGGGGCCTGGAGCAATCAGCCCCAGCATTTT.

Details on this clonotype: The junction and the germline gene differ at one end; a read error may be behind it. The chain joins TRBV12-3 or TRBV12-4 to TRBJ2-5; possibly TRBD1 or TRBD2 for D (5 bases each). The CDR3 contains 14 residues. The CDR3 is CASSIGTFQETRYF. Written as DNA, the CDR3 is TGTGCCAGCAGCATAGGGACCTTCCAAGAGACCCGGTACTTC.

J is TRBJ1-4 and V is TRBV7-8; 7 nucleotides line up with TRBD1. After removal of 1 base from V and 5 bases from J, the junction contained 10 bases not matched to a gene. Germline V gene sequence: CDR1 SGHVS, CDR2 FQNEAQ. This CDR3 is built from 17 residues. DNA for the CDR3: TGTGCCAGCAGCTTAGACTCGGCCGGGACAGAGAATGAAAAACTGTTTTTT. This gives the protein CASSLDSAGTENEKLFF.

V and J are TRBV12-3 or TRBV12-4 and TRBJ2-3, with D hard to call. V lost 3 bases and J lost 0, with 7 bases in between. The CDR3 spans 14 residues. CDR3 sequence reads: CASSLMVSTDTQYF. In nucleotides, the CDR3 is TGTGCCAGCAGTTTGATGGTAAGCACAGATACGCAGTATTTT.

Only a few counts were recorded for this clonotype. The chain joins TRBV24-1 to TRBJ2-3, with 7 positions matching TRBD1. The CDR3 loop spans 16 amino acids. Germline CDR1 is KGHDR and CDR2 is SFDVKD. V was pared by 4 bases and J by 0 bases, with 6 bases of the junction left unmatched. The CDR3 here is CATSDPTGRSTDTQYF. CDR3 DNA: TGTGCCACCAGTGACCCGACAGGGCGCAGCACAGATACGCAGTATTTT.

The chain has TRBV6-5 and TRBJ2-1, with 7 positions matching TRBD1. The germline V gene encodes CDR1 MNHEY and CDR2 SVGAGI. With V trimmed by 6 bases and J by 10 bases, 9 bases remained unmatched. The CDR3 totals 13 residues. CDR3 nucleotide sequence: TGTGCCAGCAGCCGACAGGGATCGGGGGAGCAGTTCTTC. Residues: CASSRQGSGEQFF.

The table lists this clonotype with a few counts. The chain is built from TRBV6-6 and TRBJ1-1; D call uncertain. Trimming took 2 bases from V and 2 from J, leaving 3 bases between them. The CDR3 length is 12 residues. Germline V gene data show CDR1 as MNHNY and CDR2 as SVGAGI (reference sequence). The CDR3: CASSYTNTEAFF. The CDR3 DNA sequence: TGTGCCAGCAGTTACACCAACACTGAAGCTTTCTTT.

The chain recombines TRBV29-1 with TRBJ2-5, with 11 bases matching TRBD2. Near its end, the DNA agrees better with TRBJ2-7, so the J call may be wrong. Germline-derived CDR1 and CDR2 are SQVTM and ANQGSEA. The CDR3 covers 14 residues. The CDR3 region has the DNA TGCAGCGTCAAACTAGCGGGGGATACCTACGAGCAGTACTTC. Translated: CSVKLAGDTYEQYF.

In nucleotides, the CDR3 is TGCGCCAGCAGCTTGGAACCTAACAGGGTTGGTACTGAAGCTTTCTTT. Translating it yields CASSLEPNRVGTEAFF. This rearrangement joins TRBV5-1 to TRBJ1-1; tentatively, D is TRBD1 (6 bases). The ends were cut back, 0 bases at V and 5 bases at J, with 17 bases in the middle. This CDR3 is built from 16 residues. The germline gives CDR1 SGHRS, CDR2 YFSETQ.

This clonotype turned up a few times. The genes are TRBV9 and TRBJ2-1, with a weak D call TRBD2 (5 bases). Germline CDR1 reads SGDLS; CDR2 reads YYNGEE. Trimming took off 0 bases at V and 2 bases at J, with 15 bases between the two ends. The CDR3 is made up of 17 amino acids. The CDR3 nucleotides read TGTGCCAGCAGCGTAGAGGCCCGGGGAGTAGCCTACAATGAGCAGTTCTTC. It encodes CASSVEARGVAYNEQFF.

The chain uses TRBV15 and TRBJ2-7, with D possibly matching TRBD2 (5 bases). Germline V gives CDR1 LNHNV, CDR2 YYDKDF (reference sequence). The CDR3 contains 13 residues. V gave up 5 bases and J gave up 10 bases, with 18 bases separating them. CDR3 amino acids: CATSSEGGEAQYF. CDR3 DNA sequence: TGTGCCACCAGCTCAGAGGGTGGAGAAGCCCAGTACTTC. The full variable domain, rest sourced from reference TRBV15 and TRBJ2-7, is DAMVIQNPRYQVTQFGKPVTLSCSQTLNHNVMYWYQQKSSQAPKLLFHYYDKDFNNEADTPDNFQSRRPNTSFCFLDIRSPGLGDTAMYLCATSSEGGEAQYFGPGTRLTVT.

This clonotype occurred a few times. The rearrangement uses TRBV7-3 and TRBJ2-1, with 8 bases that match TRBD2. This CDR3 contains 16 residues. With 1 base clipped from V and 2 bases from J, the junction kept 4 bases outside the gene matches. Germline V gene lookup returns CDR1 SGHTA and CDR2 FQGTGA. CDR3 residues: CASSLSGGRTYNEQFF. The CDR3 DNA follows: TGTGCCAGCAGCTTAAGCGGGGGGAGAACCTACAATGAGCAGTTCTTC.

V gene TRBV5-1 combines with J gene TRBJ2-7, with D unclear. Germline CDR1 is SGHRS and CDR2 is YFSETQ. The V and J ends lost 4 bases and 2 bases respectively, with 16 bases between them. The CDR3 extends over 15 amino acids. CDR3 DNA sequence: TGCGCCAGCAGCACAACCGGGTTTCGGACCTACGAGCAGTACTTC. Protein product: CASSTTGFRTYEQYF. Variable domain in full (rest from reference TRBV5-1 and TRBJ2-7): KAGVTQTPRYLIKTRGQQVTLSCSPISGHRSVSWYQQTPGQGLQFLFEYFSETQRNKGNFPGRFSGRQFSNSRSEMNVSTLELGDSALYLCASSTTGFRTYEQYFGPGTRLTVT.

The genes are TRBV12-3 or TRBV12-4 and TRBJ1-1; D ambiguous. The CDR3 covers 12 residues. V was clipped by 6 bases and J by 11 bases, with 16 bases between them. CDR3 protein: CASRHSITGAFF. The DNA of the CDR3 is TGTGCCAGCAGACACTCGATTACCGGGGCTTTCTTT.

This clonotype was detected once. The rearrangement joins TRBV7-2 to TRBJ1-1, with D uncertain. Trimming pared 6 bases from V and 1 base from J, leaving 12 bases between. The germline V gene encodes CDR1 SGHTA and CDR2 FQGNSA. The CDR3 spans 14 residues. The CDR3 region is CASSWVLANTEAFF. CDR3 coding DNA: TGTGCCAGCAGTTGGGTCCTCGCGAACACTGAAGCTTTCTTT.

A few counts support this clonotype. For the CDR3, the DNA is TGCAGCGTTCCGGACGGCGGGGAGCTGTTTTTT. Residues: CSVPDGGELFF. J is TRBJ2-2 and V is TRBV29-1; no firm D call. V lost 5 bases to trimming and J lost 7 bases, with 8 bases between them. CDR3 length: 11 residues. Germline V gene sequence: CDR1 SQVTM, CDR2 ANQGSEA.

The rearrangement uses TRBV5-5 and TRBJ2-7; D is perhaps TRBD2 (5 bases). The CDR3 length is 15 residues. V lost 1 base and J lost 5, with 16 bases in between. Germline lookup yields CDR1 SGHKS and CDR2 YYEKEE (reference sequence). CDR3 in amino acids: CASSLWVTTRDEQYF. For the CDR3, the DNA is TGTGCCAGCAGCTTGTGGGTGACTACGCGCGACGAGCAGTACTTC.

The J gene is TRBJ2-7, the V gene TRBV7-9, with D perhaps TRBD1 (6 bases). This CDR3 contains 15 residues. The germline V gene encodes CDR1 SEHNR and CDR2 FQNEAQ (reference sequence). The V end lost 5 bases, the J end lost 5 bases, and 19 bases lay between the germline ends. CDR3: CASSLLTGSYDEQYF. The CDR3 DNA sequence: TGTGCCAGCAGCCTTCTGACAGGTTCCTATGACGAGCAGTACTTC.

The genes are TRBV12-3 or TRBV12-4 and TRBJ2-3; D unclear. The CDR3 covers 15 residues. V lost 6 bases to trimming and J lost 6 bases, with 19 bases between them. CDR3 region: CASSSPSSLGDTQYF. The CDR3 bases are TGTGCCAGCAGCTCCCCATCCTCCTTGGGCGATACGCAGTATTTT.

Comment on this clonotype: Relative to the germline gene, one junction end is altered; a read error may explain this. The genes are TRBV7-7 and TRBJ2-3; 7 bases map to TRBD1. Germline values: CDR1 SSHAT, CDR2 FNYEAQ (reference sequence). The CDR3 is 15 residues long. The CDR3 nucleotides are TGTGCTAGCAGCTTAGTTCCGACAGGGACAGATACGCAGTATTTT. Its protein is CASSLVPTGTDTQYF.

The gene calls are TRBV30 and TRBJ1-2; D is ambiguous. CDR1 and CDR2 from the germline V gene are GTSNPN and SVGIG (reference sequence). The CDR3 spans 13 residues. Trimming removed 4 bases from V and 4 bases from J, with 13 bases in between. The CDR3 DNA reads TGTGCCTGGACTCCGGCGGGCTCCTATGGCTACACCTTC. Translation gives CAWTPAGSYGYTF.

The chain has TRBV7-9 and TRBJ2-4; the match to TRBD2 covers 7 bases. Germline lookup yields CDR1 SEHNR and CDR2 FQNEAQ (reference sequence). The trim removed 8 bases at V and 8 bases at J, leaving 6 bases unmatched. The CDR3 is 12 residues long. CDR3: CASLAGDDIQYF. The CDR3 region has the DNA TGTGCCAGCTTGGCGGGGGACGACATTCAGTACTTC.

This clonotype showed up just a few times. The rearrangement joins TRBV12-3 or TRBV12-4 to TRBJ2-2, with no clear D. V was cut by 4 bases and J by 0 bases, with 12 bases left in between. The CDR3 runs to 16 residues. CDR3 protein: CASSWRLPSNTGELFF. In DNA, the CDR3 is TGTGCCAGCAGTTGGAGACTCCCATCGAACACCGGGGAGCTGTTTTTT.

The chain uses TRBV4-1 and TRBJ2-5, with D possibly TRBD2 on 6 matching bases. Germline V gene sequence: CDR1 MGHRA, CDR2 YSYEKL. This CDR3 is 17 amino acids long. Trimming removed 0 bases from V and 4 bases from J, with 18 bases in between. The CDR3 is CASSQDGGTSSLETQYF. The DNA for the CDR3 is TGCGCCAGCAGCCAAGATGGAGGGACTTCGTCCCTAGAGACCCAGTACTTC.